One and the same sample provided the 13 T cell receptor beta chains below, sequenced in a study of naive and memory T cell subsets. Two oligonucleotides, mixed equimolar, formed the beta constant-region primer covering TRBC1 and TRBC2. Each CDR3 protein is one row after TCRdb ran MiXCR on the UMI-ligation and nested PCR reads. The sample yields more than 25,000 distinct CDR3 sequences, around 10% seen once. Sequencing was done on a sample of effector memory CD4+ T cells from blood. The subset here: effector memory, CD45RA- CD27-. Every receptor here comes from a human donor in good health.

This clonotype has just a few counts. V usage is TRBV7-2 and J usage is TRBJ2-3; TRBD2 agrees at 7 bases. Germline V lookup: CDR1 SGHTA, CDR2 FQGNSA. J gave up 4 bases and V 1 base, and 8 bases lay outside the gene matches. CDR3 length equals 16 residues. The CDR3 sequence: CASSLGFLAGPDTQYF. The DNA for the CDR3 is TGTGCCAGCAGCTTAGGCTTTTTAGCGGGCCCAGATACGCAGTATTTT.

The J gene is TRBJ1-5, the V gene TRBV20-1; 8 bases match TRBD1. This CDR3 is built from 15 residues. Germline lookup yields CDR1 DFQATT and CDR2 SNEGSKA (reference sequence). Losses at the gene ends were 3 bases for V and 4 bases for J; bases not matched to a gene: 8. The CDR3 DNA follows: TGCAGTGCTAGGTATGGGCAGGGGGCGAATCAGCCCCAGCATTTT. This translates into CSARYGQGANQPQHF.

This clonotype has at least ten counts. The chain carries TRBV20-1 and TRBJ2-7; no definite D call. The germline V gene has CDR1 DFQATT and CDR2 SNEGSKA (reference sequence). The CDR3 has 11 residues. V gave up 2 bases and J gave up 3 bases, with 5 bases separating them. The CDR3 DNA reads TGCAGTGCTAGAAACAGCTACGAGCAGTACTTC. The encoded protein is CSARNSYEQYF.

The chain couples TRBV27 to TRBJ1-5; TRBD1 aligns across 10 bases. The CDR3 consists of 16 residues. Trimming cost V 5 bases and J 3 bases; bases outside gene matches: 7. From germline, CDR1 is MNHEY and CDR2 SMNVEV (reference sequence). DNA of the CDR3: TGTGCCAGCAGTGTAAAGGGACAGGGGATCAATCAGCCCCAGCATTTT. Translated: CASSVKGQGINQPQHF.

As to this clonotype: A read error may explain this, as a much larger clone is one base away. The chain has TRBV15 and TRBJ2-3, with 10 nucleotides matching TRBD2. V shed 1 base and J 4 bases; nucleotides not matched to a gene: 5. CDR1 and CDR2 (germline): LNHNV, YYDKDF (reference sequence). This CDR3 has 16 amino acids. This CDR3 reads CATSRGSGGPADTQYF. The CDR3 region has the DNA TGTGCCACCAGCAGAGGTAGCGGGGGGCCGGCAGATACGCAGTATTTT. Complete variable domain (other parts from reference TRBV15 and TRBJ2-3): DAMVIQNPRYQVTQFGKPVTLSCSQTLNHNVMYWYQQKSSQAPKLLFHYYDKDFNNEADTPDNFQSRRPNTSFCFLDIRSPGLGDTAMYLCATSRGSGGPADTQYFGPGTRLTVL.

The sample holds many counts of this clonotype. The chain uses TRBV27 and TRBJ2-2; 9 nucleotides match TRBD2. The V gene's germline CDR1 is MNHEY and CDR2 SMNVEV (reference sequence). This CDR3 spans 15 amino acids. With 6 bases clipped from V and 8 bases from J, the junction kept 10 bases outside the gene matches. This chain's CDR3 is CASRPDSGSNGELFF. The CDR3 bases are TGTGCCAGCAGGCCGGATAGCGGGAGTAATGGGGAGCTGTTTTTT.

This clonotype was seen ten or more times. The rearrangement joins TRBV12-3 or TRBV12-4 to TRBJ1-2; D gene uncertain. Trimming shortened V by 2 bases and J by 5 bases, and 6 bases separated the two germline ends. The CDR3 is 12 residues long. CDR3 coding DNA: TGTGCCAGCAGTTTAAACATTTATGGCTACACCTTC. Translating gives CASSLNIYGYTF.

V usage is TRBV7-2 and J usage is TRBJ2-2; unclear D gene. CDR1 is SGHTA and CDR2 is FQGNSA in the germline V gene. This CDR3 has 13 amino acids. Trimming removed 2 bases from V and 4 bases from J, with 5 bases in between. DNA for the CDR3: TGTGCCAGCAGCTTAAGGTTCACCGGGGAGCTGTTTTTT. It is translated as CASSLRFTGELFF.

In its sample, this clonotype was seen many times. This chain uses TRBV29-1 with TRBJ2-1; 7 positions match TRBD2. This CDR3 comprises 14 residues. With 4 bases clipped from V and 5 bases from J, the junction kept 8 bases outside the gene matches. The germline gives CDR1 SQVTM, CDR2 ANQGSEA. In nucleotides, the CDR3 is TGCAGCGTTGCCGGGGGGTCCTGGGACAATGAGCAGTTCTTC. It codes for CSVAGGSWDNEQFF.

This clonotype was counted many times. V gene TRBV7-2 combines with J gene TRBJ2-1, with no clear D. The germline V and J ends were trimmed by 5 bases and 8 bases, with 10 bases remaining between them. The CDR3 contains 12 residues. Germline loops: CDR1 SGHTA, CDR2 FQGNSA. The CDR3 here is CASSPPLYEQFF. CDR3 coding DNA: TGTGCCAGCAGCCCCCCCCTATATGAGCAGTTCTTC.

This clonotype has ten or more counts. This CDR3 is CATSRDPGDTQYF. In nucleotides, the CDR3 is TGTGCCACCAGCAGAGATCCGGGGGATACGCAGTATTTT. The chain is built from TRBV15 and TRBJ2-3, with a tentative D call TRBD2 (5 bases). Germline lookup yields CDR1 LNHNV and CDR2 YYDKDF (reference sequence). V lost 0 bases to trimming and J lost 6 bases, with 7 bases between them. This CDR3 region has 13 residues.

The rearrangement uses TRBV27 and TRBJ2-2; a possible D gene is TRBD1 (6 bases). Germline values: CDR1 MNHEY, CDR2 SMNVEV (reference sequence). This CDR3 has 17 amino acids. The germline V and J ends were trimmed by 6 bases and 0 bases, with 17 bases remaining between them. The CDR3 spells CASSRRPQGSNTGELFF. CDR3 nucleotides: TGTGCCAGCAGCCGGCGTCCCCAGGGGTCGAACACCGGGGAGCTGTTTTTT.

The chain has TRBV3-1 and TRBJ2-1; 12 bases fit TRBD1. CDR1 is LGHDT, CDR2 YNNKEL, per germline (reference sequence). There are 16 residues in the CDR3. Losses at the gene ends were 6 bases for V and 2 bases for J; bases not matched to a gene: 5. CDR3 residues: CASRTGTGGTYNEQFF. DNA for the CDR3: TGTGCCAGCAGAACCGGGACAGGGGGCACCTACAATGAGCAGTTCTTC.